This record looks at one T cell receptor beta chain sequence and its context. Only in-frame clones appear in the TCRdb table, and some are missing; sequencing was by immunoSEQ multiplex PCR. The data contain some 150,000 clones, under 95% of them seen just once; the ten biggest clones take up under 9%. The sample belongs to a study of control samples from healthy donors and cancer patients. The V end lost 4 bases, the J end lost 6 bases, and 19 bases lay between the germline ends. The CDR3 is 16 residues long. The germline V gene encodes CDR1 MNHEY and CDR2 SVGAGI. Sequencing was performed on blood. The chain has TRBV6-5 and TRBJ1-5; D not resolved. The clonotype was recovered from a man younger than 30 in good health. The CDR3 spells CASSSAVNGFSQPQHF. The CDR3 nucleotides read TGTGCCAGCAGTTCAGCCGTCAACGGGTTTAGTCAGCCCCAGCATTTT.